Listed below are T cell receptor beta chains from one sample, sequenced in a study of monozygotic twins with inflammatory bowel disease. TCRdb derives one entry per CDR3 protein from the 5' RACE reads, leaving out DNA. The listing contains 440,000 or so distinct CDR3 sequences. The material sequenced was blood. These receptor sequences come from a human donor with ulcerative colitis or Crohn's disease, or a healthy co-twin of an affected twin (not recorded which). Both conserved end residues are part of each CDR3.

TRBJ2-2 TRBV4-3 CASSQDREGTGELFF
TRBJ1-2 TRBV12-3/TRBV12-4 CASSLGGEPYGYTF
TRBJ1-1 TRBV5-6 CASSFGDGNTEAFF
TRBJ1-5 TRBV6-2/TRBV6-3 CASSPPTGTYYNQPQHF
TRBJ1-2 TRBV28 CASKSGGLLDYGYTF
TRBJ2-1 TRBV12-3/TRBV12-4 CASSLSLAGEQFF
TRBJ2-7 TRBV5-1 CASSLVGQGDEQYF
TRBJ1-2 TRBV5-6 CASSLVQSPKRKDYLYGYTF
TRBJ2-2 TRBV11-1 CASSLYLDSSTYANTGELFF
TRBJ2-2 TRBV20-1 CSAQRGGAGELFF
TRBJ2-1 TRBV20-1 CSAISGGSYNEQFF
TRBJ1-5 TRBV2 CASTVVISNQPQHF
TRBJ2-7 TRBV20-1 CSARDIAGLPRTEQYF
TRBJ2-3 TRBV18 CASSPPADPDTQYF
TRBJ1-1 TRBV6-5 CASSSPDFQVNTEAFF
TRBJ2-7 TRBV6-1 CASSPGRLSSYEQYF
TRBJ2-5 TRBV9 CASSVDVRGQETQYF
TRBJ2-3 TRBV20-1 CSANRLGGTYTDTQYF
TRBJ1-2 TRBV27 CASSLSSVGAFYGYTF
TRBJ2-7 TRBV19 CASSTGQRAYEQYF
TRBJ2-7 TRBV24-1 CATSDSGSPTIFPYEQYF
TRBJ1-4 TRBV11-1 CASSSTTSGTEWGGEKLFF
TRBJ1-4 TRBV7-9 CASSQERPTNEKLFF
TRBJ1-1 TRBV12-3/TRBV12-4 CASSPGTGSTEAFF
TRBJ1-5 TRBV18 CASSGDSNQPQHF
TRBJ1-5 TRBV12-3/TRBV12-4 CASSFSSTTAGLSNQPQHF
TRBJ2-1 TRBV20-1 CSAFRSVVDEQFF
TRBJ1-5 TRBV27 CASRANTGQGASQPQHF
TRBJ1-1 TRBV7-2 CASSIGINTEAFF
TRBJ1-3 TRBV30 CAWSVQTGTGNTIYF
TRBJ2-1 TRBV6-5 CASSYSFRHSYNEQFF
TRBJ2-1 TRBV3-1 CASSQYGLRAGNEQFF
TRBJ1-2 TRBV20-1 CSAETGGTYTF
TRBJ2-2 TRBV19 CASSTQGFDTGELFF
TRBJ2-2 TRBV12-3/TRBV12-4 CASSPWGGHTGELFF
TRBJ2-5 TRBV7-9 CASSLNTGLQETQYF
TRBJ1-5 TRBV20-1 CSASSRDSNQPQHF
TRBJ2-2 TRBV5-1 CASSFGGATNTGELFF
TRBJ1-6 TRBV20-1 CSATSTGGTFSSPLHF
TRBJ2-2 TRBV5-1 CASSRSGGETGELFF
TRBJ1-5 TRBV30 CAWSVSNGNQPQHF
TRBJ1-1 TRBV6-6 CASTRRGEAFF
TRBJ1-2 TRBV7-2 CASRGLGYYGYTF
TRBJ1-1 TRBV3-1 CASSRLTGNTEAFF
TRBJ2-3 TRBV19 CASSFSGTRKYF
TRBJ2-1 TRBV20-1 CSASSLAGSNEQFF
TRBJ1-1 TRBV18 CASSPTGGITEAFF
TRBJ2-4 TRBV12-3/TRBV12-4 CASGIGTGIQYF
TRBJ2-2 TRBV5-1 CASTSAGVTGELFF
TRBJ2-1 TRBV20-1 CSAVKDLGMYNEQFF